This is a list of T cell receptor beta chains from one sample in a study of regulatory T cells in long-lasting Graves disease. Using its own MiXCR run on the multiplex PCR reads, TCRdb lists one record per CDR3 protein. Here the sample spans roughly 500,000 distinct CDR3 sequences, 9.5% to 15% being singletons. These data were also filed under a second study, of T cells in Graves' hyperthyroidism and ophthalmopathy.

Sequenced material: peripheral blood mononuclear cells (PBMCs), taken at new diagnosis, from a patient treated with antithyroid drugs. The receptors come from a woman under 40 with Graves disease. Both conserved end residues are part of each CDR3. D genes are given only for firm matches. The listing skips clone size in some rows; elsewhere it reads once, few, many or a size class.

TRBV25-1	.	TRBJ2-2	TRBD1	CASSDRGRTNTGELFF	TGTGCCAGCAGTGACAGGGGGCGGACGAACACCGGGGAGCTGTTTTTT
TRBV7-3	many	TRBJ2-3	.	CASSFGQYSGDTQYF	TGTGCCAGCAGCTTCGGTCAATATTCGGGAGATACGCAGTATTTT
TRBV24-1	many	TRBJ2-1	.	CATSGFPVYEQFF	TGTGCCACCAGCGGCTTTCCTGTGTATGAGCAGTTCTTC
TRBV29-1	many	TRBJ2-1	TRBD2	CSVKWGTSGTNNEQFF	TGCAGCGTGAAATGGGGGACTAGCGGGACTAATAATGAGCAGTTCTTC
TRBV2	.	TRBJ2-1	TRBD2	CASSEVLAGGRGNEQFF	TGTGCCAGCAGTGAAGTCCTAGCGGGAGGGCGCGGGAATGAGCAGTTCTTC
TRBV12-3/TRBV12-4	many	TRBJ1-1	.	CASSLAGWNTEAFF	TGTGCCAGCAGTTTAGCGGGGTGGAACACTGAAGCTTTCTTT
TRBV13	many	TRBJ1-1	TRBD1	CASSLTSGGPEAFF	TGTGCCAGCAGCTTAACTTCAGGGGGCCCTGAAGCTTTCTTT
TRBV28	many	TRBJ2-3	TRBD1	CASSNGQDLLTQYF	TGTGCCAGCAGTAACGGACAGGACCTCCTTACGCAGTATTTT
TRBV19	many	TRBJ1-2	TRBD1	CASRGQDNYGYTF	TGTGCCAGTAGGGGACAGGATAACTATGGCTACACCTTC
TRBV7-2	few	TRBJ2-7	.	CATSPDIKYYEQYF	TGTGCCACCTCCCCGGACATCAAGTATTACGAGCAGTACTTC
TRBV29-1	.	TRBJ1-1	TRBD1	CSGTGGGTEAFF	TGCAGCGGGACAGGGGGCGGCACTGAAGCTTTCTTT
TRBV11-3	few	TRBJ2-2	.	CASSLDPGSNTGELFF	TGTGCCAGCAGCTTAGACCCGGGTTCGAACACCGGGGAGCTGTTTTTT
TRBV2	many	TRBJ2-1	TRBD2	CASSELLGLESYNEQFF	TGTGCCAGCAGTGAGCTTTTGGGACTAGAATCCTACAATGAGCAGTTCTTC
TRBV7-9	few	TRBJ1-4	.	CASSSPPATNEKLFF	TGTGCCAGCAGCTCTCCACCAGCAACTAATGAAAAACTGTTTTTT
TRBV6-5	.	TRBJ2-1	TRBD1	CASSLDRVHMMYEQFF	TGTGCCAGCAGTTTAGACAGGGTGCACATGATGTATGAGCAGTTCTTC
TRBV20-1	.	TRBJ2-7	TRBD2	CSARESGSPSPYF	TGCAGTGCTAGAGAGAGCGGGAGTCCTTCCCCGTACTTC
TRBV2	many	TRBJ1-3	TRBD1	CASSDPQGSRGNTIYF	TGTGCCAGCAGTGACCCACAGGGGAGCCGTGGAAACACCATATATTTT
TRBV28	many	TRBJ1-5	.	CASSSSTRLGSNQPQHF	TGTGCCAGCAGTTCATCTACCCGACTGGGGAGCAATCAGCCCCAGCATTTT
TRBV27	few	TRBJ1-5	.	CASGLSFGQPQHF	TGTGCCAGCGGTTTATCTTTTGGTCAGCCCCAGCATTTT
TRBV7-9	.	TRBJ2-1	TRBD2	CASSSLAGVIWNEQFF	TGTGCCAGCAGCTCTTTAGCGGGAGTGATATGGAATGAGCAGTTCTTC
TRBV5-1	many	TRBJ1-5	TRBD1	CASSLEGRGQDQPQHF	TGCGCCAGCAGCTTGGAAGGCAGGGGGCAGGATCAGCCCCAGCATTTT
TRBV7-8	many	TRBJ2-5	TRBD2	CASSSSLLAGGETQYF	TGTGCCAGCAGCTCCTCACTCCTAGCGGGAGGCGAGACCCAGTACTTC
TRBV28	many	TRBJ2-7	.	CASSFHSRASYF	TGTGCCAGCAGTTTTCATAGCCGAGCTTCGTACTTC
TRBV6-2/TRBV6-3	many	TRBJ2-7	TRBD2	CAAGASGRGIYEQYF	TGTGCCGCCGGGGCTAGCGGGAGAGGCATCTACGAGCAGTACTTC
TRBV19	.	TRBJ2-7	TRBD1	CASRLDRTSYEQYF	TGTGCCAGTAGGTTGGACAGGACATCCTACGAGCAGTACTTC
TRBV30	.	TRBJ2-1	.	CAWPNPGQGVPGLAFEQFF	TGTGCCTGGCCCAACCCAGGACAGGGGGTGCCGGGACTAGCGTTTGAGCAGTTCTTC
TRBV29-1	many	TRBJ2-5	.	CSVEFGHPSQETQYF	TGCAGCGTGGAATTTGGACACCCGAGCCAAGAGACCCAGTACTTC
TRBV5-5	many	TRBJ2-7	.	CASSLVGRAYEQYF	TGTGCCAGCAGCTTGGTAGGCAGGGCTTACGAGCAGTACTTC
TRBV4-3	few	TRBJ2-7	.	CASSPDVFYEQYF	TGCGCCAGCAGCCCGGACGTATTCTACGAGCAGTACTTC
TRBV11-3	many	TRBJ2-2	TRBD2	CASRKGTSGRWTGELFF	TGTGCCAGCAGAAAGGGGACTAGCGGGAGGTGGACCGGGGAGCTGTTTTTT
TRBV28	many	TRBJ2-7	TRBD2	CASSPSGSIPYEQYF	TGTGCCAGCAGTCCCAGCGGGAGCATTCCCTACGAGCAGTACTTC
TRBV28	many	TRBJ2-3	TRBD2	CASVPGGSTDTQYF	TGTGCCAGCGTCCCGGGGGGGTCCACAGATACGCAGTATTTT
TRBV2	many	TRBJ2-5	TRBD1	CASSDRGHRETQYF	TGTGCCAGCAGCGACAGGGGGCATAGAGAGACCCAGTACTTC
TRBV28	many	TRBJ2-1	TRBD1	CASSLSTGPMYNEQFF	TGTGCCAGCAGTTTGTCGACAGGGCCTATGTACAATGAGCAGTTCTTC
TRBV2	many	TRBJ2-7	.	CASSKESGANEQYF	TGTGCCAGCAGTAAAGAGTCAGGGGCAAACGAGCAGTACTTC
TRBV6-5	few	TRBJ2-7	.	CASSYPWRDNEQYF	TGTGCCAGCAGTTACCCCTGGAGGGACAACGAGCAGTACTTC
TRBV7-4	.	TRBJ1-2	TRBD1	CASSLPSRDRGLGYTF	TGTGCCAGCAGCCTCCCGAGCCGGGACAGGGGATTGGGCTACACCTTC
TRBV7-9	.	TRBJ2-7	TRBD1	CASSLFGQGGYEQYF	TGTGCCAGCAGCTTATTCGGACAGGGAGGCTACGAGCAGTACTTC
TRBV2	many	TRBJ2-3	.	CASSEESGLGTDTQYF	TGTGCCAGCAGTGAGGAGAGTGGTTTGGGCACAGATACGCAGTATTTT
TRBV24-1	few	TRBJ1-5	.	CATSARAGQPQHF	TGTGCCACCAGTGCCCGGGCGGGTCAGCCCCAGCATTTT
TRBV9	few	TRBJ2-5	TRBD1	CVSSAGQGRETQYF	TGTGTCAGCAGCGCAGGACAGGGACGGGAGACCCAGTACTTC
TRBV6-2/TRBV6-3	few	TRBJ1-1	.	CASSYSNWPPTGAFF	TGTGCCAGCAGTTACTCGAACTGGCCACCGACCGGGGCTTTCTTT
TRBV2	many	TRBJ2-2	.	CASSVESTGELFF	TGTGCCAGCAGTGTTGAATCCACCGGGGAGCTGTTTTTT
TRBV6-1	many	TRBJ2-7	TRBD2	CASSERAGGSYEQYF	TGTGCCAGCAGTGAGAGGGCGGGAGGTTCCTACGAGCAGTACTTC